The 8 T cell receptor beta chains below all came from one sample that was sequenced in a study of cytomegalovirus exposure and HLA in healthy donors. Researchers ran the PCR with 60 Vbeta and 13 Jbeta primers. The protocol was immunoSEQ multiplex PCR, while the TCRdb copy is restricted to in-frame clones and leaves out a portion. There are approximately 140,000 clones in the sample, with 1.5% to 2% held by the top ten. Sequencing was performed on PBMCs. Receptor source: a woman in her fifties or sixties in good health and CMV-seronegative.

The chain has TRBV28 and TRBJ1-4, with 7 nucleotides matching TRBD1. Per germline, CDR1 MDHEN and CDR2 SYDVKM. This CDR3 has 17 amino acids. Germline trimming cut 2 bases from V and 2 bases from J; bases unmatched to any gene: 8. The CDR3 nucleotides are TGTGCCAGCAGTTTAGCACAGGGGAGTCGCACTAATGAAAAACTGTTTTTT. Translated, it gives CASSLAQGSRTNEKLFF.

The chain carries TRBV10-3 and TRBJ1-2; maybe TRBD1 (5 bases). Germline lookup yields CDR1 ENHRY and CDR2 SYGVKD. V was pared by 5 bases and J by 5 bases, with 21 bases between. This CDR3 has 16 residues. CDR3 bases: TGTGCCATCAGTACAAGTTCGGGGGAACGGGGTTATGGCTACACCTTC. It is translated as CAISTSSGERGYGYTF.

The rearrangement links TRBV30 to TRBJ1-4; D is undetermined. The CDR3 totals 10 residues. CDR1 GTSNPN and CDR2 SVGIG come from the germline V gene (reference sequence). V was pared by 5 bases and J by 8 bases, with 6 bases between. The CDR3 nucleotides read TGTGCCTGGGAACGGGAAAAACTGTTTTTT. Translation gives CAWEREKLFF.

The CDR3 coding sequence is TGCGCCAGCAGCTTGGAAGGACAGGGGCGCGAGCAGTACTTC. Protein product: CASSLEGQGREQYF. The genes are TRBV5-1 and TRBJ2-7, with TRBD1 matching 9 bases. V shed 0 bases, J shed 6 bases, and the junction held 4 bases outside the gene matches. Germline V gene data show CDR1 as SGHRS and CDR2 as YFSETQ. The CDR3 loop spans 14 amino acids.

The chain employs TRBV4-2 and TRBJ2-7; tentatively, D is TRBD1 (7 bases). The length of the CDR3 is 15 residues. V lost 1 base and J 1 base, leaving 11 bases between the germline ends. Per the germline V gene, CDR1 is LGHNA and CDR2 is YNFKEQ. The CDR3 reads CASSQVAGGSYEQYF. The CDR3 nucleotides are TGTGCCAGCAGCCAAGTCGCAGGGGGGTCCTACGAGCAGTACTTC.

The CDR3 is CASKVTDSTDTQYF. In nucleotides, the CDR3 is TGTGCCAGCAAGGTCACAGACAGCACAGATACGCAGTATTTT. The chain links TRBV2 to TRBJ2-3; no reliable D call. V lost 7 bases, J lost 0 bases, and 11 bases lay in between. Germline CDR1 reads SNHLY; CDR2 reads FYNNEI. This CDR3 is built from 14 residues.

The rearrangement joins TRBV6-1 to TRBJ2-5, with D possibly being TRBD1 (5 bases). CDR3 size: 14 residues. Germline CDR1 MNHNS, CDR2 SASEGT. Trimming removed 5 bases at V and 7 bases at J, with 17 bases between. CDR3 amino acids: CASSPTTEGATQYF. The CDR3 DNA is TGTGCCAGCAGTCCCACGACAGAAGGGGCGACCCAGTACTTC.

The chain links TRBV7-9 to TRBJ2-7; D perhaps matches TRBD1 (6 bases). The germline CDR1 and CDR2 sequences are SEHNR and FQNEAQ (reference sequence). This CDR3 comprises 14 residues. V was clipped by 5 bases and J by 3 bases, with 14 bases between them. CDR3 loop: CASSLTTGFYEQYF. As DNA, the CDR3 is TGTGCCAGCAGCCTCACGACAGGATTCTACGAGCAGTACTTC.